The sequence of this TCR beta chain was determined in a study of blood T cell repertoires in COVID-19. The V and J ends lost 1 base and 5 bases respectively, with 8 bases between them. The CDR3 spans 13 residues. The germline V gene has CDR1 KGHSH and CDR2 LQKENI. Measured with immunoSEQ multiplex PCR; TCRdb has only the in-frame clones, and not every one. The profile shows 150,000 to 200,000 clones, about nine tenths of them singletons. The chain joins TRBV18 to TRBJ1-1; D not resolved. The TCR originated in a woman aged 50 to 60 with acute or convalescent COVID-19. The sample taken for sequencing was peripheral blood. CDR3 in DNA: TGTGCCAGCTCACCACGGGAGCGGACTGAAGCTTTCTTT. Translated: CASSPRERTEAFF.